The 28 T cell receptor beta chains below come from one sample, sequenced in a study of T-cell memory formation after mild COVID-19. TCRdb independently ran MiXCR on the 5' RACE reads; one entry per CDR3 protein. The sample has about 14,000 distinct CDR3 sequences, under 25% seen once. Source material: PBMCs or a T cell subset sorted from them (not recorded which). These receptors originate from an adult woman who had mild COVID-19 (a few samples of this study predate the infection). Cell type and time point are not known.

This clonotype has ten or more counts. The chain has TRBV19 and TRBJ1-1; 10 bases match TRBD1. With V trimmed by 5 bases and J by 7 bases, 16 bases remained unmatched. This CDR3 region has 17 residues. Germline assignment: CDR1 LNHDA and CDR2 SQIVND (reference sequence). The chain's CDR3 is CASSPLGQGPGGGEAFF. The CDR3 bases are TGTGCCAGTAGTCCTCTGGGACAGGGGCCCGGAGGTGGTGAAGCTTTCTTT.

This clonotype was recorded at least ten times. The V gene is TRBV10-3, the J gene TRBJ2-7; tentatively, D is TRBD1 (5 bases). Looked up from germline, CDR1 is ENHRY and CDR2 is SYGVKD. CDR3 length equals 15 residues. V was shortened by 0 bases and J by 5 bases, with 14 bases between the two germline ends. The CDR3 loop reads CAISESSQGLHEQYF. CDR3 nucleotide sequence: TGTGCCATCAGTGAGTCGAGTCAGGGCCTCCACGAGCAGTACTTC.

The sample holds many counts of this clonotype. CDR3 DNA sequence: TGTGCCAGCAGCCTAACAGAGGGGGCCCTCAATCAGCCCCAGCATTTT. Translated, it gives CASSLTEGALNQPQHF. V gene TRBV7-9 combines with J gene TRBJ1-5, with TRBD1 matching 7 bases. Per germline, CDR1 SEHNR and CDR2 FQNEAQ (reference sequence). V trimming: 5 bases; J trimming: 3 bases; junction bases outside the gene matches: 10. This CDR3 region has 16 residues.

Ten or more counts support this clonotype. The chain combines TRBV6-2 or TRBV6-3 with TRBJ2-7; 8 bases match TRBD2. J was trimmed by 6 bases and V by 7 bases; bases with no gene match: 14. The CDR3 extends over 15 amino acids. Germline assignment: CDR1 MNHEY and CDR2 SVGEGT. The CDR3 here is CASNVAGRSSFEQYF. The CDR3 nucleotides read TGTGCCAGCAATGTAGCGGGACGGAGCTCGTTCGAGCAGTACTTC.

The chain is built from TRBV5-1 and TRBJ1-1; D might be TRBD1 (6 bases). Per the germline V gene, CDR1 is SGHRS and CDR2 is YFSETQ. This CDR3 spans 14 amino acids. Trimming removed 2 bases from V and 5 bases from J, with 13 bases in between. As DNA, the CDR3 is TGCGCCAGCAGCTTTGGGGGGGCTGGGACTGAAGCTTTCTTT. As protein: CASSFGGAGTEAFF.

This clonotype was found many times. V usage is TRBV5-1 and J usage is TRBJ2-7; perhaps TRBD2 as D (6 bases). Trimming cost V 3 bases and J 7 bases, with 14 bases left between them. Germline-derived CDR1 and CDR2 are SGHRS and YFSETQ. This CDR3 has 13 residues. The CDR3 DNA reads as TGCGCCAGCAGCTCGCGGGACTGGGGAGAGCAGTACTTC. This codes for CASSSRDWGEQYF.

The table lists this clonotype with many counts. The rearrangement links TRBV27 to TRBJ2-1; 7 bases line up with TRBD1. V gave up 7 bases and J gave up 7 bases; unmatched junction bases: 7. This CDR3 comprises 13 residues. Germline V gives CDR1 MNHEY, CDR2 SMNVEV (reference sequence). CDR3 loop: CASTPGGSNEQFF. CDR3 DNA sequence: TGTGCCAGCACCCCAGGGGGTAGTAATGAGCAGTTCTTC.

The count of this clonotype is one. The rearrangement uses TRBV11-3 and TRBJ2-3; D is possibly TRBD2 (5 bases). V lost 5 bases and J lost 2, with 17 bases in between. CDR1 SGHNT and CDR2 YENEEA come from the germline V gene. This CDR3 has 16 residues. CDR3 sequence reads: CASSPGKRVPTDTQYF. The CDR3 coding sequence is TGTGCCAGCAGCCCGGGAAAAAGGGTCCCCACAGATACGCAGTATTTT.

The sample holds many counts of this clonotype. CDR3 sequence reads: CASSLDGTGVGNQPQHF. DNA of the CDR3: TGTGCCAGCAGCTTAGACGGAACAGGGGTAGGCAATCAGCCCCAGCATTTT. The V and J genes are TRBV7-9 and TRBJ1-5; TRBD1 matches at 7 bases. The trim removed 1 base at V and 2 bases at J, leaving 8 bases unmatched. This CDR3 has 17 residues. Per germline, CDR1 SEHNR and CDR2 FQNEAQ (reference sequence).

The genes are TRBV20-1 and TRBJ2-3; D perhaps matches TRBD1 (7 bases). Trimming shortened V by 6 bases and J by 7 bases, and 17 bases separated the two germline ends. Looked up from germline, CDR1 is DFQATT and CDR2 is SNEGSKA (reference sequence). This CDR3 is built from 13 residues. The DNA for the CDR3 is TGCAGTGCGTTCCAGGGGGGACCCAATACGCAGTATTTT. Protein: CSAFQGGPNTQYF.

In its sample, this clonotype was seen many times. The chain uses TRBV28 and TRBJ2-7; weak D call: TRBD1 (6 bases). This CDR3 region has 18 residues. CDR1 is MDHEN, CDR2 SYDVKM, per germline. The germline V and J ends were trimmed by 4 bases and 7 bases, with 29 bases remaining between them. In nucleotides, the CDR3 is TGTGCCAGCAGTTACCCCCTTAGGGGGTCGCCGGAGGACGAAGAGCAGTACTTC. Translation: CASSYPLRGSPEDEEQYF.

This chain connects TRBV4-1 to TRBJ2-1, with 12 bases matching TRBD2. V was pared by 1 base and J by 0 bases, with 7 bases of the junction left unmatched. The length of the CDR3 is 19 residues. CDR1 is MGHRA, CDR2 YSYEKL, per germline. The DNA of the CDR3 is TGCGCCAGCAGCCAAGTACGACTAGCGGGGGCCAGCTCCTACAATGAGCAGTTCTTC. It encodes CASSQVRLAGASSYNEQFF.

This clonotype came up many times. The genes are TRBV10-2 and TRBJ1-4; D remains ambiguous. The CDR3 has 18 amino acids. V was cut by 3 bases and J by 0 bases, with 17 bases left in between. CDR1 WSHSY and CDR2 SAAADI come from the germline V gene. DNA for the CDR3: TGCGCCAGCAGTGACCCGACGACGGTAGAAGCAACTAATGAAAAACTGTTTTTT. Protein product: CASSDPTTVEATNEKLFF.

This clonotype was found many times. V usage is TRBV27 and J usage is TRBJ2-7, with D uncertain. CDR3 size: 13 residues. Looked up from germline, CDR1 is MNHEY and CDR2 is SMNVEV (reference sequence). V lost 5 bases, J lost 2 bases, and 10 bases lay in between. In DNA, the CDR3 is TGTGCCAGCAGTACTGACCCGACCTACGAGCAGTACTTC. Amino acids: CASSTDPTYEQYF.

In its sample, this clonotype was seen many times. The J gene is TRBJ2-1, the V gene TRBV7-2; the D is unclear. The CDR3 sequence is 13 residues long. Trimming cost V 6 bases and J 0 bases, with 6 bases left between them. Germline V lookup: CDR1 SGHTA, CDR2 FQGNSA. This CDR3 is CASRASSYNEQFF. The CDR3 DNA reads as TGTGCCAGCAGAGCTAGCTCCTACAATGAGCAGTTCTTC.

This clonotype was counted at least ten times. V and J are TRBV3-1 and TRBJ1-6; no definite D call. There are 15 residues in the CDR3. CDR1 is LGHDT, CDR2 YNNKEL, per germline (reference sequence). V was shortened by 1 base and J by 7 bases, with 11 bases between the two germline ends. CDR3 region: CASSQVLGLNSPLHF. In DNA, the CDR3 is TGTGCCAGCAGCCAAGTTCTAGGGTTAAATTCACCCCTCCACTTT.

This clonotype was detected many times. The rearrangement uses TRBV19 and TRBJ2-5; TRBD1 aligns across 9 bases. This CDR3 is built from 15 residues. V lost 9 bases, J lost 4 bases, and 12 bases stayed unmatched. CDR1 LNHDA and CDR2 SQIVND come from the germline V gene (reference sequence). The CDR3 loop is CASTPGQGIGETQYF. The CDR3 DNA sequence: TGTGCCAGCACCCCGGGACAGGGAATAGGAGAGACCCAGTACTTC.

This clonotype came up many times. The chain is built from TRBV6-2 or TRBV6-3 and TRBJ1-2; D unresolved. CDR1 is MNHEY and CDR2 is SVGEGT in the germline V gene. The V end lost 6 bases, the J end lost 4 bases, and 9 bases lay between the germline ends. This CDR3 has 12 residues. The CDR3, as DNA: TGTGCCAGCAGCAGGACTAGCTATGGCTACACCTTC. Amino acid sequence: CASSRTSYGYTF.

The chain links TRBV6-5 to TRBJ1-1, with a possible D match to TRBD1 (6 bases). Per germline, CDR1 MNHEY and CDR2 SVGAGI. The germline V and J ends were trimmed by 5 bases and 4 bases, with 14 bases remaining between them. CDR3 length: 14 residues. CDR3 sequence: CASSRAGASTEAFF. The CDR3 nucleotides are TGTGCCAGCAGTCGCGCGGGGGCGAGCACTGAAGCTTTCTTT.

This clonotype was seen many times. V usage is TRBV7-2 and J usage is TRBJ2-7, with TRBD2 identical over 13 bases. Trimming at V came to 5 bases and at J to 2 bases, leaving 9 bases not matched to a gene. This CDR3 region has 17 residues. Germline CDR1 is SGHTA and CDR2 is FQGNSA. CDR3 bases: TGTGCCAGCAGCCTCCTACTAGCGGGGGGGCGGCCCTACGAGCAGTACTTC. Translated: CASSLLLAGGRPYEQYF. Based on the CDR3 plus reference TRBV7-2 and TRBJ2-7, the full variable domain is GAGVSQSPSNKVTEKGKDVELRCDPISGHTALYWYRQSLGQGLEFLIYFQGNSAPDKSGLPSDRFSAERTGGSVSTLTIQRTQQEDSAVYLCASSLLLAGGRPYEQYFGPGTRLTVT.

This clonotype was found many times. V usage is TRBV19 and J usage is TRBJ2-3, with a possible D match to TRBD1 (6 bases). V lost 6 bases to trimming and J lost 6 bases, with 22 bases between them. The CDR3 is 16 amino acids. The germline CDR1 and CDR2 sequences are LNHDA and SQIVND (reference sequence). The CDR3 DNA sequence: TGTGCCAGTAGCCCTACGGTCGCAGGGGTCAGGGATACGCAGTATTTT. Its protein product is CASSPTVAGVRDTQYF.

This clonotype was counted ten times or more. The chain links TRBV29-1 to TRBJ2-1; D is possibly TRBD2 (5 bases). The ends were cut back, 3 bases at V and 10 bases at J, with 16 bases in the middle. Germline CDR1 SQVTM, CDR2 ANQGSEA. The CDR3 runs 13 residues. The CDR3 DNA reads as TGCAGCGTTGACACGGGGAACCTTCGGGAGCAGTTCTTC. It specifies CSVDTGNLREQFF.

In this sample, this clonotype is medium-sized. The chain joins TRBV7-9 to TRBJ2-7; unclear D gene. V lost 6 bases, J lost 4 bases, and 13 bases lay in between. There are 13 residues in the CDR3. CDR1 and CDR2 from the germline V gene are SEHNR and FQNEAQ (reference sequence). CDR3 DNA sequence: TGTGCCAGCAGTCTCAGTTCCTCATACGAGCAGTACTTC. Translation gives CASSLSSSYEQYF.

This clonotype occurred many times. The CDR3 DNA sequence: TGCAGTGCTAGAGATGAGGACAAAACCTACGAGCAGTACTTC. This gives the protein CSARDEDKTYEQYF. The V and J genes are TRBV20-1 and TRBJ2-7; possible D gene TRBD1, 5 bases. The CDR3 runs 14 residues. Deletions cut 0 bases from V and 2 bases from J, with 11 bases between. Per germline, CDR1 DFQATT and CDR2 SNEGSKA (reference sequence).

This clonotype has just one count. This rearrangement joins TRBV7-6 to TRBJ2-3; D is possibly TRBD1 (5 bases). Germline CDR1 and CDR2: SGHVS and FNYEAQ. V was clipped by 0 bases and J by 3 bases, with 7 bases between them. The CDR3 runs 14 residues. CDR3 DNA: TGTGCCAGCAGCTTAGCGCGACAGACAGATACGCAGTATTTT. Protein: CASSLARQTDTQYF. Based on the CDR3 plus reference TRBV7-6 and TRBJ2-3, the full variable domain is GAGVSQSPRYKVTKRGQDVALRCDPISGHVSLYWYRQALGQGPEFLTYFNYEAQQDKSGLPNDRFSAERPEGSISTLTIQRTEQRDSAMYRCASSLARQTDTQYFGPGTRLTVL.

This clonotype was recorded many times. The rearrangement uses TRBV9 and TRBJ2-3; unclear D gene. Trimming stripped 0 bases from V and 7 bases from J, with 15 bases between. The CDR3 has 15 amino acids. Per germline, CDR1 SGDLS and CDR2 YYNGEE. The chain's CDR3 is CASSVVGAGTNTQYF. The CDR3 DNA is TGTGCCAGCAGCGTAGTTGGCGCCGGTACGAATACGCAGTATTTT.

Relative to its sample, this clonotype is medium-sized (0.01 to 0.1%). The CDR3: CSVSPAQFRAEAFF. The CDR3 DNA is TGCAGCGTTTCCCCGGCCCAATTTCGGGCTGAAGCTTTCTTT. This chain connects TRBV29-1 to TRBJ1-1; D is undetermined. The CDR3 covers 14 residues. CDR1 and CDR2 (germline): SQVTM, ANQGSEA. Trimming took off 5 bases at V and 6 bases at J, with 19 bases between the two ends.

This clonotype was counted ten times or more. The chain's CDR3 is CATSREEDSHEQYF. As DNA, the CDR3 is TGTGCCACCAGCAGAGAAGAAGACAGCCACGAGCAGTACTTC. The rearrangement uses TRBV15 and TRBJ2-7, with D maybe TRBD1 (5 bases). CDR1 and CDR2 (germline): LNHNV, YYDKDF (reference sequence). The CDR3 runs 14 residues. V gave up 0 bases and J gave up 5 bases, with 11 bases separating them.